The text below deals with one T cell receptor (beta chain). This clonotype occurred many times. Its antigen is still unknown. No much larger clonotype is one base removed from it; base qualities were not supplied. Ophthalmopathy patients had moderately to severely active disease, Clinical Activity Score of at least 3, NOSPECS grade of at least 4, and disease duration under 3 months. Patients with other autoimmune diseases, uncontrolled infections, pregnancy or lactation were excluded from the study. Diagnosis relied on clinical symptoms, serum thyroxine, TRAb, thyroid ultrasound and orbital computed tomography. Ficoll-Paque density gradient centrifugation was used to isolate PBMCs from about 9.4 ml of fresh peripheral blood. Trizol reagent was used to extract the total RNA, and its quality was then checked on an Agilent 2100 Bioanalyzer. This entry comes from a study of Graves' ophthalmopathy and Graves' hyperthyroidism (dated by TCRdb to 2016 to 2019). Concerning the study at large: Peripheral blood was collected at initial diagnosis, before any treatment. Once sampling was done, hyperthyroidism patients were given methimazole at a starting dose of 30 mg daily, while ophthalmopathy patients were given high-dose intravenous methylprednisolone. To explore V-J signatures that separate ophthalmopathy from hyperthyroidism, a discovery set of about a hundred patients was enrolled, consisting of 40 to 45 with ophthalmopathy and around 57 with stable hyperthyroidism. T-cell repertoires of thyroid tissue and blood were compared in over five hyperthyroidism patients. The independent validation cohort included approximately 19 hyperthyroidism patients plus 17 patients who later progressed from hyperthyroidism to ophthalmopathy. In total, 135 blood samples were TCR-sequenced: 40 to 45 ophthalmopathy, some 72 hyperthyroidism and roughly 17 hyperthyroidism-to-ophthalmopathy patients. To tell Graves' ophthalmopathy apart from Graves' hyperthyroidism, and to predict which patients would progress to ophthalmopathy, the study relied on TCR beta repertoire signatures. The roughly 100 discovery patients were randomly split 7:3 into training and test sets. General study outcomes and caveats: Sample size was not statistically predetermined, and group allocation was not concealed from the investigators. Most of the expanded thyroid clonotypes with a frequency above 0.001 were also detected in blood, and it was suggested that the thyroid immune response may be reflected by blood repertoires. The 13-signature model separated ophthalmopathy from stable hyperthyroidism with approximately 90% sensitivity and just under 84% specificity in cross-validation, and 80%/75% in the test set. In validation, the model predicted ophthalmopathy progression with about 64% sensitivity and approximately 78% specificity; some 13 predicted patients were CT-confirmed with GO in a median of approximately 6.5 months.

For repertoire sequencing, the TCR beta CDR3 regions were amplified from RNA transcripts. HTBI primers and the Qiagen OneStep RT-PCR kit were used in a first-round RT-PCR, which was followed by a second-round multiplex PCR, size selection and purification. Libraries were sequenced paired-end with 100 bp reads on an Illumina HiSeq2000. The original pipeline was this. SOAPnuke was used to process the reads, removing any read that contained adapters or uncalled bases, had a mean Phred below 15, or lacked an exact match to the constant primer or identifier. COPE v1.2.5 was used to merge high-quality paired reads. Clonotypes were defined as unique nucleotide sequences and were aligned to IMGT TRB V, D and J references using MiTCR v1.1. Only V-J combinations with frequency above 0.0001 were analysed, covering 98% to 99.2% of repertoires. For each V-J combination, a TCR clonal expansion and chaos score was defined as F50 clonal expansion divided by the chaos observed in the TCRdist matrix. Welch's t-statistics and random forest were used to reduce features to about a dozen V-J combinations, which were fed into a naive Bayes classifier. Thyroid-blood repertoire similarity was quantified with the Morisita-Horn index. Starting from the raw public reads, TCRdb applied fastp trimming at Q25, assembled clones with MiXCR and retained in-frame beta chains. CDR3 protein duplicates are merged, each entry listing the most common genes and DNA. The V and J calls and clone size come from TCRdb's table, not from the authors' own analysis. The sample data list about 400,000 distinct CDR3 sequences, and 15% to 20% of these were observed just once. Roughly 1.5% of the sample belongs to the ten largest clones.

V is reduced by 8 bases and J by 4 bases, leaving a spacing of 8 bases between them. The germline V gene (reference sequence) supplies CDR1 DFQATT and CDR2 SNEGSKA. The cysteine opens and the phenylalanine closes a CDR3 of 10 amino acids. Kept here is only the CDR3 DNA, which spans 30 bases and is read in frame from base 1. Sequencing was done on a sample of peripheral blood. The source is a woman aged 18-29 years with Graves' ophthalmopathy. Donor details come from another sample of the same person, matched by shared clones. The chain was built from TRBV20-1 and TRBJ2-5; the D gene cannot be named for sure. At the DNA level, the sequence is TGCAGTTGGAGAGGAGAGACCCAGTACTTC. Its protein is CSWRGETQYF.